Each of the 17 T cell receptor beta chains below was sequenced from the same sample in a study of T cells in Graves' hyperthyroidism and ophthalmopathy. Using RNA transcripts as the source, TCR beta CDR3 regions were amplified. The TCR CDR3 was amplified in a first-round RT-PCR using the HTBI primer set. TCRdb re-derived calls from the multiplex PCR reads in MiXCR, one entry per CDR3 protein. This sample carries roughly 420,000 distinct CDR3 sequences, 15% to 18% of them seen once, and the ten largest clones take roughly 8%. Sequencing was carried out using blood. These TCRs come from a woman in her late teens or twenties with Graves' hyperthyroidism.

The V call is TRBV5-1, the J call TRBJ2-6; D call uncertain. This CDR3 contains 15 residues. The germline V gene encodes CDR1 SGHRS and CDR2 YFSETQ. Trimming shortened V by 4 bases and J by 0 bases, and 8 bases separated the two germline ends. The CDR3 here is CASSPRSSGANVLTF. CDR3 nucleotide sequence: TGCGCCAGCAGCCCCCGTTCCTCTGGGGCCAACGTCCTGACTTTC.

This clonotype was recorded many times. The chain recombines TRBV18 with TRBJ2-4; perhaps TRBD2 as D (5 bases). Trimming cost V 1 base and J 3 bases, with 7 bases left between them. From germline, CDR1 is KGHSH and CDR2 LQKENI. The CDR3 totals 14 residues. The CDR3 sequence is CASSPRGYKNIQYF. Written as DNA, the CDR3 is TGTGCCAGCTCACCACGAGGGTACAAAAACATTCAGTACTTC.

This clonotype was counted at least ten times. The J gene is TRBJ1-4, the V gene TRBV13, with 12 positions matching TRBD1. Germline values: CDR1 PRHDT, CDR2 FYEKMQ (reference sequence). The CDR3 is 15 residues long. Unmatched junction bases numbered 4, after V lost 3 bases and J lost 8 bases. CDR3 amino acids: CASSFSGTGGEKLFF. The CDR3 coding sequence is TGTGCCAGCAGCTTCTCCGGGACAGGGGGCGAAAAACTGTTTTTT.

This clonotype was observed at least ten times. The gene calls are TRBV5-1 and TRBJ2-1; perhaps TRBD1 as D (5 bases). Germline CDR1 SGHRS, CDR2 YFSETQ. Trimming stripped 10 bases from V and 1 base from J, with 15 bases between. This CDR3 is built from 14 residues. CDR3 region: CACQLGPSYNEQFF. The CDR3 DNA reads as TGCGCCTGCCAATTGGGGCCGTCCTACAATGAGCAGTTCTTC.

The DNA for the CDR3 is TGTGCCAGCAGTCTCTGGGACTTTAGCAATCAGCCCCAGCATTTT. This codes for CASSLWDFSNQPQHF. This rearrangement joins TRBV2 to TRBJ1-5, with TRBD1 as a possible D gene (5 bases). Germline CDR1 reads SNHLY; CDR2 reads FYNNEI. The CDR3 totals 15 residues. Trimming left V 5 bases short and J 0 bases short, with 11 bases between.

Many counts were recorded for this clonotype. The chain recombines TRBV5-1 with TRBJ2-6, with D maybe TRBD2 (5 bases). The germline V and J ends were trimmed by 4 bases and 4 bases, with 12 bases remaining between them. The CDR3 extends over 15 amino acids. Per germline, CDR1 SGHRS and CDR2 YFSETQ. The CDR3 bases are TGCGCCAGCAGCGACCCGGAGGCAGGGGCCAACGTCCTGACTTTC. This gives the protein CASSDPEAGANVLTF.

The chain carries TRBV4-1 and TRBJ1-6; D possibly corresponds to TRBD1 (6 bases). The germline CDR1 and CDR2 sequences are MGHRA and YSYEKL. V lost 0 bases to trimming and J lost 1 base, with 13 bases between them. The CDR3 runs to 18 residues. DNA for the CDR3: TGCGCCAGCAGCCAAGAAATCACAGGGTATTCCTATAATTCACCCCTCCACTTT. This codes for CASSQEITGYSYNSPLHF.

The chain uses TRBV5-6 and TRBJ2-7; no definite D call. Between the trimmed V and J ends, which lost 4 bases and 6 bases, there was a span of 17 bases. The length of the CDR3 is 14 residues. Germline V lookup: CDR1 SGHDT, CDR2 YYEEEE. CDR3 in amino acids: CASSPWGSFSEQYF. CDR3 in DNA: TGTGCCAGCAGCCCCTGGGGATCCTTCAGCGAGCAGTACTTC.

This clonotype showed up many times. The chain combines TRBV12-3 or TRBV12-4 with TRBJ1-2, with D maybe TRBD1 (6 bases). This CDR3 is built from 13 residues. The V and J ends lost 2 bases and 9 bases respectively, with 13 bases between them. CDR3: CASSLMEGESYTF. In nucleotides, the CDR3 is TGTGCCAGCAGTTTAATGGAGGGGGAGAGCTACACCTTC.

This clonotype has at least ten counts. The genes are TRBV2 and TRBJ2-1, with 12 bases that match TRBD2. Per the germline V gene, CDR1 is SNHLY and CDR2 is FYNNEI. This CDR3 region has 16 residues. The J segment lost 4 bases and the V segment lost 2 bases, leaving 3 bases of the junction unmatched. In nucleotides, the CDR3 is TGTGCCAGCAGTGAAAAGCTAGCGGGAGGGTACAATGAGCAGTTCTTC. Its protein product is CASSEKLAGGYNEQFF.

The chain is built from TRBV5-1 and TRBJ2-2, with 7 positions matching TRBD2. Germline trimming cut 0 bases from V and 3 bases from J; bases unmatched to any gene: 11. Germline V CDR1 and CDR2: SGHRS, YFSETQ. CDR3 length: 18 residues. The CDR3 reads CASSLGHVAGEYTGELFF. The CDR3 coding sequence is TGCGCCAGCAGCTTGGGTCACGTGGCGGGAGAATACACCGGGGAGCTGTTTTTT. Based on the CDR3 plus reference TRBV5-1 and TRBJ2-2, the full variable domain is KAGVTQTPRYLIKTRGQQVTLSCSPISGHRSVSWYQQTPGQGLQFLFEYFSETQRNKGNFPGRFSGRQFSNSRSEMNVSTLELGDSALYLCASSLGHVAGEYTGELFFGEGSRLTVL.

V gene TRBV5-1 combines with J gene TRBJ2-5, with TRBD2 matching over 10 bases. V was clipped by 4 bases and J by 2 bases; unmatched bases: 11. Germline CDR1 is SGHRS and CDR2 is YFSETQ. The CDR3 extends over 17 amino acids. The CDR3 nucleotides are TGCGCCAGCAGCACCGGAGGTCCAGCGGGGGGGCAAGAGACCCAGTACTTC. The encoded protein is CASSTGGPAGGQETQYF.

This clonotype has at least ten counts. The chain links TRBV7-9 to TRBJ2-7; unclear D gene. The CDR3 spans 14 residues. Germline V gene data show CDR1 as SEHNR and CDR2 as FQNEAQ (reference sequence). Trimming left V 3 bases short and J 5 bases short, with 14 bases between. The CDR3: CASSFGGPPDEQYF. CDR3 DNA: TGTGCCAGCAGCTTCGGCGGACCACCCGACGAGCAGTACTTC.

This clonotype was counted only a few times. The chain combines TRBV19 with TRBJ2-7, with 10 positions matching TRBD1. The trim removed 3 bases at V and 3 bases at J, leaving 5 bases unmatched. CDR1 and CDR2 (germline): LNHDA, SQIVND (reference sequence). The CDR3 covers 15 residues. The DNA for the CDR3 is TGTGCCAGTAGTATGGGGACAGGGGATTTCTACGAGCAGTACTTC. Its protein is CASSMGTGDFYEQYF.

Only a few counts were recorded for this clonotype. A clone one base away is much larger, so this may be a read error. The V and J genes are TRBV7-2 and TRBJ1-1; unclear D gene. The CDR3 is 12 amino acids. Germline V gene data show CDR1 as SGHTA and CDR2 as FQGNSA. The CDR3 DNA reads TGTGCCAACAGCTTAGGTCGGTCCGAAGCTTTCTTT. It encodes CANSLGRSEAFF.

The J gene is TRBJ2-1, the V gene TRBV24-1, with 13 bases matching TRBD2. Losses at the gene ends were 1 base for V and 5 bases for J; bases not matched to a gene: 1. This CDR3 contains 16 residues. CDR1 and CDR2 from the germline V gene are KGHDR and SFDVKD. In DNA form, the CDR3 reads TGTGCCACCAGTGATTTTACTAGCGGGAGGGACAATGAGCAGTTCTTC. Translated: CATSDFTSGRDNEQFF.

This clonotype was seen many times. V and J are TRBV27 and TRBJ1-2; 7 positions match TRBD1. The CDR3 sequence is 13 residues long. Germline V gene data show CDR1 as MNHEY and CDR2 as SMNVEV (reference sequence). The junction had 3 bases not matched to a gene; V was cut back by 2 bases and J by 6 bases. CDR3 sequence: CASSLHRGDGYTF. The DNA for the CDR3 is TGTGCCAGCAGTTTACACAGGGGCGATGGCTACACCTTC.